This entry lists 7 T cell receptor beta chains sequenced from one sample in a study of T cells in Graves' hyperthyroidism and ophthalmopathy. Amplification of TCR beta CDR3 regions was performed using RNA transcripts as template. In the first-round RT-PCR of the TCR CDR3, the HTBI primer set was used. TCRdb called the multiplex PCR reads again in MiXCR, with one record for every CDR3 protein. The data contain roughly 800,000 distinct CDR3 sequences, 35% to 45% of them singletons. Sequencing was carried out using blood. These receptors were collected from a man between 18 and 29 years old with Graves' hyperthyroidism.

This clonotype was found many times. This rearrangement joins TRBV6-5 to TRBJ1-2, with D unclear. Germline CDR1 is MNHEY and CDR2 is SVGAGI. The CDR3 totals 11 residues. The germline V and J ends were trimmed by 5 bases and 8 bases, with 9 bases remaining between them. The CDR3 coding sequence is TGTGCCAGCAGTCCCTCACGAGGCTACACCTTC. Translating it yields CASSPSRGYTF.

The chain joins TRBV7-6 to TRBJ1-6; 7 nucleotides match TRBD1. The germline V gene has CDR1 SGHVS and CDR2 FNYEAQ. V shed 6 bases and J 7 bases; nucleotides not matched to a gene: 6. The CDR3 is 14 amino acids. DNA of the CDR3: TGTGCCAGCAGAAAACAGGGGTCGAATTCACCCCTCCACTTT. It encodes CASRKQGSNSPLHF.

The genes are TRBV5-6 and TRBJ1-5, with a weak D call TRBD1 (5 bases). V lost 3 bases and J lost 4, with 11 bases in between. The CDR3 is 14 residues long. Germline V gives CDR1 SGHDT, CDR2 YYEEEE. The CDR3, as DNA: TGTGCCAGCAGCTCGACAGTCTTTAATCAGCCCCAGCATTTT. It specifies CASSSTVFNQPQHF.

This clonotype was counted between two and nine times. CDR3 bases: TGCGCCAGCAGCTTGGATAACCGGTTCCAATCGCAGTACTTC. Protein sequence: CASSLDNRFQSQYF. This rearrangement joins TRBV5-1 to TRBJ2-7; D is ambiguous. From germline, CDR1 is SGHRS and CDR2 YFSETQ. This CDR3 is 14 amino acids long. The V gene lost 0 bases and the J gene lost 9 bases, with 16 bases spanning the gap.

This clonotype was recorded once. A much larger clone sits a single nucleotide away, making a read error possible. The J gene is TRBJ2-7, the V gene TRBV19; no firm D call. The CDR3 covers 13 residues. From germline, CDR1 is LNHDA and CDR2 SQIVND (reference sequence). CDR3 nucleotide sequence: TGTGCCAGTAGTATCTCGGTCTCCTACGAGCGGTACTTC. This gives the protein CASSISVSYERYF.

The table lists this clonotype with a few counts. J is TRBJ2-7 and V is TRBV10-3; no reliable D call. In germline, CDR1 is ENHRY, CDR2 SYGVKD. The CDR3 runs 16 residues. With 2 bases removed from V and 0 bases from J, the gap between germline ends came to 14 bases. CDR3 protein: CAISEDQMGSSYEQYF. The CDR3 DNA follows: TGTGCCATCAGTGAGGATCAAATGGGCTCCTCCTACGAGCAGTACTTC.

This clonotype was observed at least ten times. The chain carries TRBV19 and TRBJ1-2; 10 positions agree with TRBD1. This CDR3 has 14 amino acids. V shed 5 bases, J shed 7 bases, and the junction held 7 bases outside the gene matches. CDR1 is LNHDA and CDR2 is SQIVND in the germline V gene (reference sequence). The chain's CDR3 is CASSPETGGVGYTF. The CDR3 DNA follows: TGTGCCAGTAGTCCGGAGACAGGGGGCGTTGGCTACACCTTC.